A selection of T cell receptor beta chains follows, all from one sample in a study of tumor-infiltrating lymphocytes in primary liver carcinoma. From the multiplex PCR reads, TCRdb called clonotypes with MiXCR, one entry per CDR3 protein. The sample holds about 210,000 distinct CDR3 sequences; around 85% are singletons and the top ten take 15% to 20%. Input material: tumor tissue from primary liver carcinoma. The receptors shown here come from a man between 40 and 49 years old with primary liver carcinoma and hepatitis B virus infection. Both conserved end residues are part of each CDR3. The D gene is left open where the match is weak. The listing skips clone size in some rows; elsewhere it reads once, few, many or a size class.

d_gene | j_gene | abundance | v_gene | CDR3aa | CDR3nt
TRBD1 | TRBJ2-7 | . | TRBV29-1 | CSVQITGDEGEQYF | TGCAGCGTACAAATTACAGGGGACGAGGGCGAACAGTACTTC
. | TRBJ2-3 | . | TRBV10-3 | CAISITTYTVTHYF | TGTGCCATCAGTATAACGACCTACACAGTTACGCATTATTTT
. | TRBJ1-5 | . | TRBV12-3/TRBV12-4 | CASSLGGQYSNQSQLF | TGTGCCAGCAGTTTAGGGGGCCAGTATAGCAATCAGTCCCAGCTTTTT
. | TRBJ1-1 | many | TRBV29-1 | CSVQRRGWNTEAFF | TGCAGCGTCCAGCGCCGTGGGTGGAACACTGAAGCTTTCTTT
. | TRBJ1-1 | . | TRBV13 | CARCSGVSPEAFF | TGTGCCAGATGCTCAGGGGTTTCCCCTGAAGCTTTCTTT
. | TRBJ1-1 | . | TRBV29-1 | CSLAGSWGMNTEAFF | TGTAGCCTTGCAGGGAGCTGGGGGATGAACACTGAAGCTTTCTTT
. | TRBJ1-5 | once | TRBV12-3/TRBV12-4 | CASSQQRDNQPQHF | TGTGCCAGCAGTCAACAGCGCGACAATCAGCCCCAGCATTTT
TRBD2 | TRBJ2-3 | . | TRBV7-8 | CASRSPGTSGRTMQYF | TGTGCCAGCAGGTCCCCCGGGACTAGCGGGAGGACTATGCAGTATTTT
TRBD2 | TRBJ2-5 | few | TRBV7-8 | CASSPRIAGGSSETQYF | TGTGCCAGCAGCCCCCGAATAGCGGGAGGGTCTTCAGAGACCCAGTACTTC
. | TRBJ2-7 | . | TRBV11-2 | CASSLNERIQQYF | TGTGCCAGCAGTTTAAACGAGCGGATCCAGCAGTACTTC
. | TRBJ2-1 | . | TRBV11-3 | CASSLGIGGGRSGQFF | TGTGCCAGCAGCTTAGGTATAGGGGGAGGGCGAAGCGGGCAGTTCTTC
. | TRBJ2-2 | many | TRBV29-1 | CSVGMGGAGSGELFF | TGCAGCGTTGGGATGGGGGGCGCAGGGTCCGGGGAGCTGTTTTTT
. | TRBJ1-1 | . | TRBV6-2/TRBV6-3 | CASSYGLNTGVFF | TGTGCCAGCAGTTACGGTCTTAACACTGGAGTTTTCTTT
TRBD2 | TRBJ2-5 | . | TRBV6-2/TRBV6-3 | CASSERTSRRTEITKYF | TGTGCCAGCAGCGAAAGGACTAGCAGGAGGACCGAAATAACCAAGTACTTC
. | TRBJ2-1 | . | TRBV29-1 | CSVDRDSAYNQQFF | TGCAGCGTTGATCGGGATAGTGCCTACAATCAGCAGTTCTTC
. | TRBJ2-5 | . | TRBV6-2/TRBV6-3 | CASSSPGIQQEIQYF | TGTGCCAGCAGTTCTCCCGGGATACAACAAGAGATCCAGTACTTC
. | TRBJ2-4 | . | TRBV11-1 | CASSSPSISETKNIHYF | TGTGCCAGCAGCTCTCCCAGTATTAGCGAGACCAAAAACATTCACTACTTC
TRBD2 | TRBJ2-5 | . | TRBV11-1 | CSSTLTGLARETQHF | TGTTCCAGCACCCTCACGGGACTAGCGCGAGAGACCCAGCACTTC
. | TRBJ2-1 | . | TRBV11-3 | CASSLGREKNEPFF | TGTGCCAGTAGCTTGGGACGGGAGAAAAATGAGCCGTTCTTC
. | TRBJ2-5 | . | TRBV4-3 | CASSQVASRRTRETQYF | TGCGCCAGCAGCCAAGTGGCTAGCAGGAGGACTCGTGAGACCCAGTACTTC